These 26 T cell receptor beta chains originate from one sample sequenced in a study of blood T cell repertoires in COVID-19. Profiling relied on immunoSEQ multiplex PCR, and the TCRdb table lists in-frame clones only, not all of them. The data hold over 200,000 clones, with 80% to 90% observed a single time. Sequences were obtained from PBMCs or T cells enriched from blood (not recorded which). The receptors derive from a man between 40 and 49 years old who had recovered from COVID-19.

The CDR3 region is CASSYNIGQGTNTEAFF. The CDR3 coding sequence is TGTGCCAGCAGCTATAATATCGGACAGGGAACGAACACTGAAGCTTTCTTT. The rearrangement uses TRBV28 and TRBJ1-1; TRBD1 agrees at 8 bases. The CDR3 is made up of 17 amino acids. Germline loops: CDR1 MDHEN, CDR2 SYDVKM. V was pared by 6 bases and J by 1 base, with 13 bases of the junction left unmatched.

This clone has more than one count but fewer than ten. This chain links TRBV6-5 with TRBJ1-2, with D hard to call. The germline V gene has CDR1 MNHEY and CDR2 SVGAGI. The CDR3 spans 14 residues. The V end was cut by 3 bases, the J end by 4 bases, with 12 bases between. The DNA for the CDR3 is TGTGCCAGCAGTTATTATATCGGGTCCTATGGCTACACCTTC. Protein: CASSYYIGSYGYTF.

The chain carries TRBV6-5 and TRBJ1-1; D unclear. This CDR3 region has 14 residues. The V end was cut by 7 bases, the J end by 1 base, with 13 bases between. Germline loops: CDR1 MNHEY, CDR2 SVGAGI. DNA of the CDR3: TGTGCCAGCACAATGAGTTGGGCGAACACTGAAGCTTTCTTT. This sequence encodes CASTMSWANTEAFF.

This sequence joins TRBV6-5 and TRBJ2-7; TRBD2 is a possible D gene (6 bases). In germline, CDR1 is MNHEY, CDR2 SVGAGI. The CDR3 is 11 residues long. Trimming took off 9 bases at V and 3 bases at J, with 9 bases between the two ends. CDR3: CASTEGYEQYF. CDR3 DNA: TGTGCCAGTACGGAGGGCTACGAGCAGTACTTC.

The V call is TRBV27, the J call TRBJ1-2, with D perhaps TRBD1 (5 bases). Per the germline V gene, CDR1 is MNHEY and CDR2 is SMNVEV (reference sequence). This CDR3 comprises 13 residues. The V gene lost 2 bases and the J gene lost 7 bases, with 11 bases spanning the gap. Here the CDR3 DNA reads TGTGCCAGCAGTTTAGCAGGGTTTGGTGGCTACACCTTC. This encodes CASSLAGFGGYTF.

The chain has TRBV21-1 and TRBJ1-1. TRBV21-1 is a pseudogene locus. The CDR3 extends over 14 amino acids. CDR3 nucleotide sequence: TGTGCCAGCAGCAAAGCGCTTGAGGGCACTGAAGCTTTCTTT. This encodes CASSKALEGTEAFF.

This chain uses TRBV29-1 with TRBJ1-2; D is perhaps TRBD1 (5 bases). The CDR3 length is 13 residues. Trimming shortened V by 4 bases and J by 7 bases, and 16 bases separated the two germline ends. Germline CDR1 SQVTM, CDR2 ANQGSEA. The CDR3 is CSVVGREGSGYTF. The CDR3 region has the DNA TGCAGCGTTGTTGGCAGGGAGGGTTCTGGCTACACCTTC.

About this clone itself: One junction end disagrees with the germline gene, perhaps due to a read error. V gene TRBV15 combines with J gene TRBJ1-6, with no clear D. CDR3 length: 13 amino acids. Germline CDR1 LNHNV, CDR2 YYDKDF (reference sequence). The CDR3 is CATSFRENSPLHF. DNA for the CDR3: TGTGCCACCAGCTTCCGGGAAAATTCCCCCCTCCACTTT.

The chain uses TRBV18 and TRBJ2-6; D might be TRBD2 (6 bases). Trimming took off 5 bases at V and 3 bases at J, with 11 bases between the two ends. Germline CDR1 reads KGHSH; CDR2 reads LQKENI. The CDR3 runs to 15 residues. The CDR3 region has the DNA TGTGCCAGCTCAATCGGGGGTGATGGGGCCAACGTCCTGACTTTC. Its protein product is CASSIGGDGANVLTF.

The chain couples TRBV28 to TRBJ1-3; no definite D call. Trimming removed 4 bases at V and 7 bases at J, with 20 bases between. Germline loops: CDR1 MDHEN, CDR2 SYDVKM. CDR3 length: 16 residues. DNA of the CDR3: TGTGCCAGCAGTTCCTCGACGGGCCCGAGGAGGAACACCATATATTTT. Protein: CASSSSTGPRRNTIYF. Full variable domain (outside the CDR3, taken from reference TRBV28 and TRBJ1-3): DVKVTQSSRYLVKRTGEKVFLECVQDMDHENMFWYRQDPGLGLRLIYFSYDVKMKEKGDIPEGYSVSREKKERFSLILESASTNQTSMYLCASSSSTGPRRNTIYFGEGSWLTVV.

The CDR3 is CATSRSQANTGELFF. CDR3 nucleotides: TGTGCCACCAGCAGGTCCCAGGCGAACACCGGGGAGCTGTTTTTT. The chain links TRBV15 to TRBJ2-2; no clear D gene. This CDR3 has 15 amino acids. V was clipped by 3 bases and J by 0 bases, with 8 bases between them. Germline-derived CDR1 and CDR2 are LNHNV and YYDKDF (reference sequence).

The chain joins TRBV7-2 to TRBJ1-4; D ambiguous. Trimming stripped 1 base from V and 8 bases from J, with 11 bases between. The CDR3 loop spans 14 amino acids. Germline lookup yields CDR1 SGHTA and CDR2 FQGNSA. The CDR3 reads CASSLGGGWEKLFF. DNA for the CDR3: TGTGCCAGCAGCTTAGGCGGCGGTTGGGAAAAACTGTTTTTT.

V gene TRBV19 combines with J gene TRBJ1-2; 8 bases map to TRBD1. Per germline, CDR1 LNHDA and CDR2 SQIVND (reference sequence). This CDR3 contains 15 residues. V dropped 4 bases and J dropped 4; count of bases not matched to a gene: 8. CDR3 amino acids: CASSTTGVNTYGYTF. CDR3 DNA: TGTGCCAGTAGTACGACAGGGGTAAACACCTATGGCTACACCTTC.

This chain joins TRBV27 and TRBJ2-3; 10 bases agree with TRBD2. Trimming took 5 bases from V and 8 from J; bases not matched to a gene: 19. CDR1 MNHEY and CDR2 SMNVEV come from the germline V gene (reference sequence). The CDR3 spans 18 residues. The CDR3 DNA reads TGTGCCAGCAGTCCTGGGGCTAGCGGGGGCCTTCGTTTCCTTACGCAGTATTTT. As protein: CASSPGASGGLRFLTQYF.

The gene calls are TRBV28 and TRBJ2-5; 9 positions agree with TRBD1. J lost 2 bases, V lost 3 bases, and 1 base had no gene match. Germline CDR1 reads MDHEN; CDR2 reads SYDVKM. This CDR3 is built from 14 residues. In DNA form, the CDR3 reads TGTGCCAGCAGTTTGACAGGGGGTCAAGAGACCCAGTACTTC. It is translated as CASSLTGGQETQYF.

This chain links TRBV18 with TRBJ2-7; the match to TRBD1 covers 10 bases. The V gene's germline CDR1 is KGHSH and CDR2 LQKENI. This CDR3 is built from 14 residues. After removal of 6 bases from V and 3 bases from J, the junction contained 5 bases not matched to a gene. The CDR3 DNA sequence: TGTGCCAGCTCGTTCGGACAGGGGGACTACGAGCAGTACTTC. Translation: CASSFGQGDYEQYF.

CDR3 residues: CASSQAAGNEKLFF. The CDR3 DNA follows: TGTGCCAGCAGCCAAGCGGCGGGGAATGAAAAACTGTTTTTT. This sequence joins TRBV3-1 (or the pseudogene TRBV3-2) and TRBJ1-4; no reliable D call. This CDR3 is 14 amino acids long. The germline V gene encodes CDR1 LGHDT and CDR2 YNNKEL (reference sequence). Trimming stripped 1 base from V and 5 bases from J, with 8 bases between.

The chain carries TRBV14 and TRBJ2-7, with TRBD2 as a possible D gene (6 bases). V lost 8 bases, J lost 12 bases, and 32 bases lay in between. Germline CDR1 and CDR2: SGHDN and FVKESK. The CDR3 runs 16 residues. The CDR3 protein is CASSRVGGTLLGIVYF. CDR3 nucleotide sequence: TGTGCCAGCTCTCGCGTTGGGGGGACCCTACTTGGAATCGTGTACTTC.

CDR3 loop: CASSPGQGANYGYTF. The CDR3 coding sequence is TGTGCCAGCAGCCCGGGACAGGGGGCTAACTATGGCTACACCTTC. V and J are TRBV6-5 and TRBJ1-2; 11 bases agree with TRBD1. Germline loops: CDR1 MNHEY, CDR2 SVGAGI. V shed 6 bases and J 0 bases; nucleotides not matched to a gene: 3. The CDR3 contains 15 residues.

The chain carries TRBV7-8 and TRBJ1-3; TRBD1 is a possible D gene (6 bases). CDR1 SGHVS and CDR2 FQNEAQ come from the germline V gene. The CDR3 is 17 amino acids. V was shortened by 5 bases and J by 1 base, with 18 bases between the two germline ends. CDR3: CASSVTGIQVSGNTIYF. CDR3 coding DNA: TGTGCCAGCAGCGTCACAGGGATCCAGGTGTCTGGAAACACCATATATTTT.

The table lists this clone with a count of one. This chain links TRBV7-9 with TRBJ1-2; 10 positions match TRBD1. The ends lost 6 bases at V and 4 bases at J; junction bases unmatched: 8. The CDR3 contains 15 residues. Germline assignment: CDR1 SEHNR and CDR2 FQNEAQ (reference sequence). The CDR3 reads CASSYDRGQPYGYTF. The CDR3 DNA reads as TGTGCCAGCAGTTATGACAGGGGGCAACCCTATGGCTACACCTTC.

This clone was recorded only once. The chain is built from TRBV5-1 and TRBJ2-3, with TRBD2 matching over 10 bases. Germline values: CDR1 SGHRS, CDR2 YFSETQ. The junction had 3 bases not matched to a gene; V was cut back by 4 bases and J by 1 base. There are 15 residues in the CDR3. The CDR3 region has the DNA TGCGCCAGCAGCCTAGCGGGGGCCCGCACAGATACGCAGTATTTT. Translation gives CASSLAGARTDTQYF.

The rearrangement uses TRBV28 and TRBJ1-3; TRBD1 might be the D (6 bases). The germline V gene encodes CDR1 MDHEN and CDR2 SYDVKM. The CDR3 spans 17 residues. The ends were cut back, 5 bases at V and 4 bases at J, with 21 bases in the middle. The CDR3 loop is CASSLLQWGGDGNTIYF. CDR3 in DNA: TGTGCCAGCAGTCTCCTCCAATGGGGGGGCGACGGAAACACCATATATTTT.

This chain links TRBV5-1 with TRBJ2-5; the match to TRBD2 covers 10 bases. The CDR3 consists of 14 residues. From germline, CDR1 is SGHRS and CDR2 YFSETQ. The ends lost 2 bases at V and 2 bases at J; junction bases unmatched: 0. The CDR3 sequence: CASSLLAGQETQYF. In DNA form, the CDR3 reads TGCGCCAGCAGCTTACTAGCGGGGCAAGAGACCCAGTACTTC.

V is TRBV5-4 and J is TRBJ2-2; 7 positions match TRBD1. V was clipped by 3 bases and J by 1 base; unmatched bases: 6. CDR1 and CDR2 from the germline V gene are SGHNT and YYREEE (reference sequence). The CDR3 runs 16 residues. The chain's CDR3 is CASSSGQNRNTGELFF. CDR3 bases: TGTGCCAGCAGCTCGGGACAGAACAGGAACACCGGGGAGCTGTTTTTT.

The V gene is TRBV9, the J gene TRBJ2-1, with 9 bases identical to TRBD1. The CDR3 length is 16 residues. The germline V gene has CDR1 SGDLS and CDR2 YYNGEE. V shed 1 base, J shed 3 bases, and the junction held 5 bases outside the gene matches. The DNA of the CDR3 is TGTGCCAGCAGCGTACCTGACAGGGGGAGCTACAATGAGCAGTTCTTC. Translated: CASSVPDRGSYNEQFF.